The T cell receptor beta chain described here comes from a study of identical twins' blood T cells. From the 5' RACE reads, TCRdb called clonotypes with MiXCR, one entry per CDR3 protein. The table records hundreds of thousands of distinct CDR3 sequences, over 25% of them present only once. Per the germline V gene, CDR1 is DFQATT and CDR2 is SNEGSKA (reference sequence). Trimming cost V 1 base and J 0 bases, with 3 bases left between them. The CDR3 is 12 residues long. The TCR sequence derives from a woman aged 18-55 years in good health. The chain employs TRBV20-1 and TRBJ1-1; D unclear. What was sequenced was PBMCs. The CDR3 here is CSARVMNTEAFF. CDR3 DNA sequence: TGCAGTGCTAGAGTCATGAACACTGAAGCTTTCTTT.